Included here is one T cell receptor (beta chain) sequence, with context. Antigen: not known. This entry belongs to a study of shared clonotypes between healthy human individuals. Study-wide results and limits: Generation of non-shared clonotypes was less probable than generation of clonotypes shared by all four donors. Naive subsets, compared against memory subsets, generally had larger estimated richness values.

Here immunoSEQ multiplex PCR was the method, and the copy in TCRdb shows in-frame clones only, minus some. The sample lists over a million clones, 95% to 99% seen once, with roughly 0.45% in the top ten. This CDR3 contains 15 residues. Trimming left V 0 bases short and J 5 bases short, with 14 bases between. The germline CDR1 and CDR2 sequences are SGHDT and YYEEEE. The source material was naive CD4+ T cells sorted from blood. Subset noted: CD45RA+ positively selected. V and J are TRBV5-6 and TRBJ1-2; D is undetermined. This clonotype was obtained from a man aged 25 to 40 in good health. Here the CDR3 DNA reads TGTGCCAGCAGCTTGGCCGGGGAGGGCGGGTATGGCTACACCTTC. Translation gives CASSLAGEGGYGYTF.